This entry features one T cell receptor beta chain sequence. Its antigen is currently unknown. This CDR3 comprises 15 residues. Trimming took 3 bases from V and 0 from J, leaving 8 bases between them. Germline V gene data show CDR1 as LNHDA and CDR2 as SQIVND (reference sequence). The method was immunoSEQ multiplex PCR; TCRdb's version includes in-frame clones alone and lacks a portion of them. Seen here are some 40,000 clones, about 86% observed once, and the top ten hold 2% to 3%. These data belong to a study of T cell clones after liver transplantation. Background on the study: Liver transplant recipients had immunosuppression withdrawal attempted within 2 years. Blood was drawn pre-transplant, before withdrawal, and after full or failed withdrawal.

Findings and limits, study-wide: In a couple of subjects, few donor cells limited the measurable donor-reactive repertoire.

The source is a human patient who received a liver transplant. The graft donor may have contributed some T cells. The chain recombines TRBV19 with TRBJ1-4; unclear D gene. Material: CD4+ T cells from blood, obtained 24 months after liver transplant. CDR3 DNA sequence: TGTGCCAGTAGTATCGGCAGCCCAACTAATGAAAAACTGTTTTTT. Translating gives CASSIGSPTNEKLFF.